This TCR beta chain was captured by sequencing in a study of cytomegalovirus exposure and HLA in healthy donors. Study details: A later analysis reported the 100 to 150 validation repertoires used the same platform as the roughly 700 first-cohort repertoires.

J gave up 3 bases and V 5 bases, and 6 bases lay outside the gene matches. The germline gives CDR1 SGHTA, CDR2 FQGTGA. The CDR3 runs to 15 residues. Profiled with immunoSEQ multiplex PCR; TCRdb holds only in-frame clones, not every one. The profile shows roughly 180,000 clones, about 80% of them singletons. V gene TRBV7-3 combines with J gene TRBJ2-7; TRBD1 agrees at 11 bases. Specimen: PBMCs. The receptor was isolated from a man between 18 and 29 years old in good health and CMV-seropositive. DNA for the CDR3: TGTGCCAGCAGCGATACCGGGACAGGGGGCTACGAGCAGTACTTC. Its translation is CASSDTGTGGYEQYF. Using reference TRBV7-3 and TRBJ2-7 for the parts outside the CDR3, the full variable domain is GAGVSQTPSNKVTEKGKYVELRCDPISGHTALYWYRQSLGQGPEFLIYFQGTGAADDSGLPNDRFFAVRPEGSVSTLKIQRTERGDSAVYLCASSDTGTGGYEQYFGPGTRLTVT.